These 32 T cell receptor beta chains were sequenced from one sample in a study of blood T cell repertoires in COVID-19 (dated by TCRdb to the early 2020s). Library generation was performed with the immunoSEQ multiplex PCR assay. TCRdb obtained this table from immuneACCESS and retained in-frame rearrangements with V and J assigned. These tables miss some clones; where compared with another copy, unresolved V genes account for less than half of the shortfall, and the remainder is unexplained. This sample is represented by 100,000 to 150,000 clones; about 90% of them were singletons. The top ten constitute less than 4.5% of the sample. Sequencing was performed on peripheral blood. The receptors here all came from a woman aged 60-75 years with acute or convalescent COVID-19.

The V and J genes are TRBV3-1 (or the pseudogene TRBV3-2) and TRBJ1-1, with D perhaps TRBD1 (5 bases). CDR3 length: 14 residues. Germline assignment: CDR1 LGHDT and CDR2 YNNKEL (reference sequence). V lost 3 bases and J lost 7, with 15 bases in between. CDR3 protein: CASSQRGGDGEAFF. DNA of the CDR3: TGTGCCAGCAGCCAGAGGGGCGGGGATGGTGAAGCTTTCTTT.

This clone showed up just a few times. This chain connects TRBV25-1 to TRBJ1-1, with 7 bases lining up with TRBD1. The CDR3 totals 15 residues. Germline CDR1 MGHDK, CDR2 SYGVNS. Losses at the gene ends were 6 bases for V and 5 bases for J; bases not matched to a gene: 12. Here the CDR3 DNA reads TGTGCCAGCAGCCCTACAACAGGGGCAGGGACTGAAGCTTTCTTT. Amino acids: CASSPTTGAGTEAFF.

The V gene is TRBV7-3, the J gene TRBJ2-2; 13 positions match TRBD2. With V trimmed by 5 bases and J by 7 bases, 4 bases remained unmatched. Per germline, CDR1 SGHTA and CDR2 FQGTGA. The CDR3 runs to 15 residues. In nucleotides, the CDR3 is TGTGCCAGCAGCCAACTAGCGGGAGGGTTCGGGGAGCTGTTTTTT. Translated: CASSQLAGGFGELFF.

The chain is built from TRBV28 and TRBJ2-5, with 7 bases fitting TRBD2. The germline CDR1 and CDR2 sequences are MDHEN and SYDVKM. Trimming took 6 bases from V and 1 from J; bases not matched to a gene: 8. This CDR3 is built from 15 residues. The CDR3 nucleotides are TGTGCCAGCAGGACCTCGGGACTAACCCAAGAGACCCAGTACTTC. Protein sequence: CASRTSGLTQETQYF. Full variable domain (missing parts from reference TRBV28 and TRBJ2-5): DVKVTQSSRYLVKRTGEKVFLECVQDMDHENMFWYRQDPGLGLRLIYFSYDVKMKEKGDIPEGYSVSREKKERFSLILESASTNQTSMYLCASRTSGLTQETQYFGPGTRLLVL.

This chain connects TRBV7-3 to TRBJ1-2; 7 bases are a match to TRBD1. Germline V gene data show CDR1 as SGHTA and CDR2 as FQGTGA. This CDR3 comprises 16 residues. Trimming cost V 2 bases and J 3 bases; bases outside gene matches: 9. CDR3 in amino acids: CASSLGRSRGDYGYTF. The DNA for the CDR3 is TGTGCCAGCAGCTTAGGTCGCAGCAGGGGGGACTATGGCTACACCTTC.

This chain connects TRBV3-1 (or the pseudogene TRBV3-2) to TRBJ2-1; 11 bases map to TRBD2. Germline V gene lookup returns CDR1 LGHDT and CDR2 YNNKEL (reference sequence). This CDR3 spans 15 amino acids. The V and J ends lost 7 bases and 7 bases, in that order; junction bases with no gene match: 9. CDR3 protein: CASTLAGGVWNEQFF. DNA for the CDR3: TGTGCCAGCACCTTAGCGGGAGGGGTGTGGAATGAGCAGTTCTTC.

CDR3 bases: TGTGCCTGGGGAGCGGGAGTGCGTCCAGAGACCCAGTACTTC. It yields the protein CAWGAGVRPETQYF. This rearrangement joins TRBV30 to TRBJ2-5; TRBD2 matches 8 bases. J gave up 4 bases and V 5 bases, and 9 bases lay outside the gene matches. The CDR3 consists of 14 residues. CDR1 and CDR2 from the germline V gene are GTSNPN and SVGIG (reference sequence).

The chain links TRBV28 to TRBJ2-3; TRBD2 matches at 12 bases. The ends lost 6 bases at V and 2 bases at J; junction bases unmatched: 9. The germline CDR1 and CDR2 sequences are MDHEN and SYDVKM. This CDR3 region has 17 residues. The CDR3 DNA is TGTGCCAGCAGCATACCAGGGACTAGCGGGTACACAGATACGCAGTATTTT. Its translation: CASSIPGTSGYTDTQYF.

In its sample, this clone was seen once. This chain connects TRBV23-1 to TRBJ1-2, with TRBD1 matching over 12 bases. TRBV23-1 is annotated as an ORF whose role is uncertain. CDR3 length equals 17 residues. The V segment lost 4 bases and the J segment 4 bases; nucleotides outside the gene matches: 10. CDR3 nucleotide sequence: TGCGCCAGCAGTCCCGAACGGGACAGGGGGCATTGCTATGGCTACACCTTC. Its translation is CASSPERDRGHCYGYTF.

The chain employs TRBV11-1 and TRBJ1-1; weak D call: TRBD1 (5 bases). The CDR3 covers 14 residues. Trimming took off 3 bases at V and 1 base at J, with 9 bases between the two ends. CDR1 SGHAT and CDR2 FQDESV come from the germline V gene (reference sequence). The CDR3 DNA is TGTGCCAGCAGCTTGCGGGGCACGAACACTGAAGCTTTCTTT. This encodes CASSLRGTNTEAFF.

This clone has a single count. The V and J genes are TRBV3-1 (or the pseudogene TRBV3-2) and TRBJ2-2, with D unclear. Looked up from germline, CDR1 is LGHDT and CDR2 is YNNKEL (reference sequence). The CDR3 runs 13 residues. V was pared by 1 base and J by 5 bases, with 5 bases between. This chain's CDR3 is CASSQVRTGELFF. DNA for the CDR3: TGTGCCAGCAGCCAAGTGAGAACCGGGGAGCTGTTTTTT.

This chain uses TRBV5-1 with TRBJ1-4; no definite D call. The V and J ends lost 0 bases and 5 bases respectively, with 8 bases between them. There are 14 residues in the CDR3. From germline, CDR1 is SGHRS and CDR2 YFSETQ. CDR3 in amino acids: CASSLEQKNEKLFF. CDR3 sequence (DNA): TGCGCCAGCAGCTTGGAACAGAAGAATGAAAAACTGTTTTTT.

V gene TRBV28 combines with J gene TRBJ1-2; 7 bases line up with TRBD1. The junction had 7 bases not matched to a gene; V was cut back by 5 bases and J by 4 bases. There are 14 residues in the CDR3. Germline-derived CDR1 and CDR2 are MDHEN and SYDVKM. CDR3 bases: TGTGCCAGCAGTCGAGGGGGCGGTAGCTATGGCTACACCTTC. Translated, it gives CASSRGGGSYGYTF.

The chain links TRBV11-3 to TRBJ2-7, with D perhaps matching TRBD2 (6 bases). The V end was cut by 0 bases, the J end by 0 bases, with 15 bases between. This CDR3 has 17 residues. CDR1 is SGHNT, CDR2 YENEEA, per germline. Here the CDR3 DNA reads TGTGCCAGCAGCTTAGACCACAGGTTAGCGGACTCCTACGAGCAGTACGTC. Translation: CASSLDHRLADSYEQYV.

Points on this clone: Other DNA variants within this sample encode the same CDR3. This chain connects TRBV28 to TRBJ1-2, with 9 bases lining up with TRBD1. There are 14 residues in the CDR3. CDR1 MDHEN and CDR2 SYDVKM come from the germline V gene. Losses at the gene ends were 7 bases for V and 2 bases for J; bases not matched to a gene: 5. In DNA form, the CDR3 reads TGTGCCAGCATCCCGGGACAGGGAAACTATGGCTACACCTTC. This sequence encodes CASIPGQGNYGYTF.

The J gene is TRBJ2-1, the V gene TRBV20-1; D is uncertain. The CDR3 contains 10 residues. Looked up from germline, CDR1 is DFQATT and CDR2 is SNEGSKA (reference sequence). Trimming took 3 bases from V and 9 from J, leaving 6 bases between them. Here the CDR3 reads CSASRAEQFF. Written as DNA, the CDR3 is TGCAGTGCTAGTCGAGCTGAGCAGTTCTTC.

About this clone itself: Other nucleotide sequences in the sample specify the same CDR3. This chain connects TRBV5-1 to TRBJ2-1, with TRBD2 matching 10 bases. The germline CDR1 and CDR2 sequences are SGHRS and YFSETQ. The CDR3 length is 15 residues. V was clipped by 5 bases and J by 7 bases; unmatched bases: 9. The CDR3 coding sequence is TGCGCCAGCAGTCGGACTAGCGGACGTACAAATGAGCAGTTCTTC. As protein: CASSRTSGRTNEQFF.

This chain joins TRBV11-1 and TRBJ1-2; D unclear. Deletions cut 5 bases from V and 0 bases from J, with 13 bases between. Per germline, CDR1 SGHAT and CDR2 FQDESV (reference sequence). The CDR3 contains 15 residues. The CDR3 region has the DNA TGTGCCAGCAGCCAGAGGCCGGATTCTAACTATGGCTACACCTTC. Translated: CASSQRPDSNYGYTF.

The J gene is TRBJ1-2, the V gene TRBV5-1, with no clear D. Trimming stripped 4 bases from V and 3 bases from J, with 10 bases between. In germline, CDR1 is SGHRS, CDR2 YFSETQ. This CDR3 is built from 13 residues. Here the CDR3 reads CASSREGDYGYTF. The CDR3 DNA reads TGCGCCAGCAGCCGGGAGGGTGACTATGGCTACACCTTC.

V gene TRBV2 combines with J gene TRBJ1-5; the match to TRBD1 covers 7 bases. Germline CDR1 reads SNHLY; CDR2 reads FYNNEI. The V gene end was trimmed by 5 bases and the J gene end by 7 bases; junction bases not matched to a gene: 11. CDR3 length equals 15 residues. The CDR3 nucleotides read TGTGCCAGCAGTCGCAGGGGGGATTTATTACAGCCCCAGCATTTT. This translates into CASSRRGDLLQPQHF.

The J gene is TRBJ2-5, the V gene TRBV25-1; D perhaps matches TRBD1 (5 bases). The CDR3 is 14 amino acids. CDR1 is MGHDK and CDR2 is SYGVNS in the germline V gene. Trimming shortened V by 1 base and J by 5 bases, and 11 bases separated the two germline ends. The CDR3 here is CASSEFRVGETQYF. In DNA form, the CDR3 reads TGTGCCAGCAGTGAATTCAGGGTAGGGGAGACCCAGTACTTC.

V usage is TRBV20-1 and J usage is TRBJ1-1, with D perhaps matching TRBD1 (5 bases). This CDR3 is built from 11 residues. V gave up 2 bases and J gave up 8 bases, with 9 bases separating them. Germline CDR1 is DFQATT and CDR2 is SNEGSKA (reference sequence). The CDR3 protein is CSARRGSEAFF. CDR3 in DNA: TGCAGTGCTAGAAGGGGATCCGAAGCTTTCTTT.

The V and J genes are TRBV7-3 and TRBJ2-7; D possibly corresponds to TRBD1 (5 bases). This CDR3 contains 13 residues. Germline CDR1 reads SGHTA; CDR2 reads FQGTGA. Trimming stripped 3 bases from V and 6 bases from J, with 12 bases between. The CDR3 loop is CASSLTVVSEQYF. The DNA of the CDR3 is TGTGCCAGCAGCTTGACAGTTGTCAGCGAGCAGTACTTC.

V usage is TRBV1 and J usage is TRBJ2-7; the table calls TRBD2, which could not be checked here. TRBV1 is a pseudogene. This CDR3 region has 18 residues. The CDR3 spells CTSSRQPGSGRGLYEQYV. The CDR3 nucleotides are TGCACCAGCAGCCGCCAGCCTGGGAGCGGGAGGGGCCTCTACGAGCAGTACGTC.

This chain links TRBV5-1 with TRBJ2-5, with 9 bases fitting TRBD2. The V and J ends lost 0 bases and 1 base, in that order; junction bases with no gene match: 1. The CDR3 sequence is 15 residues long. Per germline, CDR1 SGHRS and CDR2 YFSETQ. CDR3 region: CASSLEGLAQETQYF. In nucleotides, the CDR3 is TGCGCCAGCAGCTTGGAGGGACTAGCCCAAGAGACCCAGTACTTC.

V and J are TRBV2 and TRBJ2-2; weak D call: TRBD1 (5 bases). This CDR3 contains 15 residues. Trimming shortened V by 6 bases and J by 2 bases, and 13 bases separated the two germline ends. The germline V gene encodes CDR1 SNHLY and CDR2 FYNNEI. The CDR3 DNA sequence: TGTGCCAGCAGCGCTACAAGGACAAACACCGGGGAGCTGTTTTTT. It encodes CASSATRTNTGELFF.

The rearrangement links TRBV5-1 to TRBJ1-1, with TRBD1 identical over 8 bases. Looked up from germline, CDR1 is SGHRS and CDR2 is YFSETQ. CDR3 size: 15 residues. Trimming took 7 bases from V and 0 from J; bases not matched to a gene: 8. CDR3 loop: CASQGAGGMNTEAFF. In DNA, the CDR3 is TGCGCCAGCCAGGGGGCAGGGGGGATGAACACTGAAGCTTTCTTT.

The V gene is TRBV19, the J gene TRBJ1-1; the match to TRBD1 covers 9 bases. The V and J ends lost 6 bases and 5 bases, in that order; junction bases with no gene match: 4. This CDR3 has 13 residues. The V gene's germline CDR1 is LNHDA and CDR2 SQIVND (reference sequence). The CDR3 spells CASRRDRETEAFF. CDR3 nucleotides: TGTGCCAGTAGGAGGGACAGGGAAACTGAAGCTTTCTTT.

V is TRBV11-2 and J is TRBJ1-3; D ambiguous. Trimming pared 2 bases from V and 2 bases from J, leaving 4 bases between. Germline values: CDR1 SGHAT, CDR2 FQNNGV. The CDR3 consists of 13 residues. CDR3 coding DNA: TGTGCCAGCAGCTTAACAGCTGGAAACACCATATATTTT. Translating it yields CASSLTAGNTIYF.

The CDR3 region has the DNA TGTGCCAGCAGCGCAGGGGGTCGAAATGAAAAACTGTTTTTT. Translating it yields CASSAGGRNEKLFF. This sequence joins TRBV9 and TRBJ1-4; 7 bases fit TRBD1. This CDR3 contains 14 residues. V was clipped by 3 bases and J by 5 bases; unmatched bases: 4. Germline V gene sequence: CDR1 SGDLS, CDR2 YYNGEE.

This clone was picked up a small number of times. The J gene is TRBJ1-2, the V gene TRBV7-9; D may be TRBD1 (5 bases). The CDR3 extends over 15 amino acids. From germline, CDR1 is SEHNR and CDR2 FQNEAQ (reference sequence). Trimming removed 4 bases from V and 8 bases from J, with 20 bases in between. The CDR3, as DNA: TGTGCCAGCAGCTCGGCCGGGGCGGGGGTCGGCGGCTACACCTTC. It is translated as CASSSAGAGVGGYTF.

The rearrangement links TRBV5-1 to TRBJ2-2; 7 positions agree with TRBD2. The CDR3 runs to 16 residues. Germline CDR1 is SGHRS and CDR2 is YFSETQ. Trimming at V came to 4 bases and at J to 0 bases, leaving 6 bases not matched to a gene. CDR3 nucleotide sequence: TGCGCCAGCAGCGCGGCCCGGGGGGCGAACACCGGGGAGCTGTTTTTT. Amino acids: CASSAARGANTGELFF. Complete variable domain (other parts from reference TRBV5-1 and TRBJ2-2): KAGVTQTPRYLIKTRGQQVTLSCSPISGHRSVSWYQQTPGQGLQFLFEYFSETQRNKGNFPGRFSGRQFSNSRSEMNVSTLELGDSALYLCASSAARGANTGELFFGEGSRLTVL.